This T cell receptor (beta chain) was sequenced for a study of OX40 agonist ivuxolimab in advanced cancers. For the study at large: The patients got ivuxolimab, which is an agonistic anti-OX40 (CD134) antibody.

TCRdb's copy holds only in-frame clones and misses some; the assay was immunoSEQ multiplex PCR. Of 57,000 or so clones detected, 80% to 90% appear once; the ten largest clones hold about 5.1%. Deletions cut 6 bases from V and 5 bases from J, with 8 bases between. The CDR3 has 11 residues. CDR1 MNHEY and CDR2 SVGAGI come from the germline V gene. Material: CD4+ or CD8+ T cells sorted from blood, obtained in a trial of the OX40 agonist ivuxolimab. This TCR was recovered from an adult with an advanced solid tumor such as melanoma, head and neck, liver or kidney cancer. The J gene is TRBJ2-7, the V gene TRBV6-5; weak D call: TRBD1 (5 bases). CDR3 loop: CASSQGHEQYF. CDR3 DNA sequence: TGTGCCAGCAGCCAGGGTCACGAGCAGTACTTC.